This TCR beta chain originates from a study of blood T cells in healthy people across ages. The use of a sample-barcoded 5' primer and a J-beta primer mix characterized a second PCR of roughly 6 to 11 cycles. TCRdb reprocessed the 5' RACE reads with MiXCR, giving one entry per CDR3 protein. The sample contains fewer than 2,000,000 distinct CDR3 sequences, roughly a third of which appear only once. CDR1 is MDHEN, CDR2 SYDVKM, per germline. The CDR3 extends over 16 amino acids. The J segment lost 1 base and the V segment lost 6 bases, leaving 7 bases of the junction unmatched. The sample taken for sequencing was blood. The clonotype originates from a woman in her 30s in good health. This chain joins TRBV28 and TRBJ2-3; 10 nucleotides align to TRBD1. DNA of the CDR3: TGTGCCAGCAGGCGACTGACAGGGGGCGGCACAGATACGCAGTATTTT. Translated: CASRRLTGGGTDTQYF.